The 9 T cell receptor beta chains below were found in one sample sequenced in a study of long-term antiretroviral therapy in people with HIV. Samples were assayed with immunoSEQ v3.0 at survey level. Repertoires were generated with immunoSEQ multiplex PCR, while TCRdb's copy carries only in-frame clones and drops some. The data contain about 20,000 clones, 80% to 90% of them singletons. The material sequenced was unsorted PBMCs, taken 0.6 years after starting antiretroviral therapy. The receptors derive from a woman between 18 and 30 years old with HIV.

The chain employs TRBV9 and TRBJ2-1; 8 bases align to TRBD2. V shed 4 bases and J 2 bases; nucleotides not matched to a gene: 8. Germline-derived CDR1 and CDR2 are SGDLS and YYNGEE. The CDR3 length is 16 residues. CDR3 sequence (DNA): TGTGCCAGCAGCCCGAGTACGGGAGGGCCCTACAATGAGCAGTTCTTC. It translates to CASSPSTGGPYNEQFF.

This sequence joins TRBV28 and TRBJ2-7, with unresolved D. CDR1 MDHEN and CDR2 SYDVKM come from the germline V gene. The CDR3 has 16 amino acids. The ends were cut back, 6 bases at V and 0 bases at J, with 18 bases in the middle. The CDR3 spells CASSPTAGSSSYEQYF. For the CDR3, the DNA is TGTGCCAGCAGCCCGACCGCAGGTTCGAGCTCCTACGAGCAGTACTTC. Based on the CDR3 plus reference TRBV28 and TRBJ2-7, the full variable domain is DVKVTQSSRYLVKRTGEKVFLECVQDMDHENMFWYRQDPGLGLRLIYFSYDVKMKEKGDIPEGYSVSREKKERFSLILESASTNQTSMYLCASSPTAGSSSYEQYFGPGTRLTVT.

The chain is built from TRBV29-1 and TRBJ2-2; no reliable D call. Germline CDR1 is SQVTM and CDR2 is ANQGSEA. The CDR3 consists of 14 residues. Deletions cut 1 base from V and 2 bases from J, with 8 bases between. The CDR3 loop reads CSVEGGFNTGELFF. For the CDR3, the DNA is TGCAGCGTTGAAGGAGGATTCAACACCGGGGAGCTGTTTTTT.

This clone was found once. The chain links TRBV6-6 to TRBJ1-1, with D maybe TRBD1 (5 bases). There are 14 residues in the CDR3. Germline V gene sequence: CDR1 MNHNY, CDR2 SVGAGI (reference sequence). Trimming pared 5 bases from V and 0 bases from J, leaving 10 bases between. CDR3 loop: CASSVTDLNTEAFF. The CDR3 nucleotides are TGTGCCAGCAGTGTGACAGACCTGAACACTGAAGCTTTCTTT.

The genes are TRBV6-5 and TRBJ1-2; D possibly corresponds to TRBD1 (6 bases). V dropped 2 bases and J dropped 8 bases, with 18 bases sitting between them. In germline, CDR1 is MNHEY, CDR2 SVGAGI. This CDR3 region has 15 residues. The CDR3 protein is CASSYLLGARAGYTF. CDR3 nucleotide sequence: TGTGCCAGCAGTTACCTCCTGGGGGCGCGAGCCGGCTACACCTTC.

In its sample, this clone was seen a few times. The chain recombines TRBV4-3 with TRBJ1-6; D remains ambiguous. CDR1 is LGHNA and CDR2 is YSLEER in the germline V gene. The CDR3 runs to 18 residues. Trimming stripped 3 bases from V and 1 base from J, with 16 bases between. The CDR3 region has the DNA TGCGCCAGCAGCCAGTCTCTCCAGACCCGGTCCTATAATTCACCCCTCCACTTT. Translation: CASSQSLQTRSYNSPLHF.

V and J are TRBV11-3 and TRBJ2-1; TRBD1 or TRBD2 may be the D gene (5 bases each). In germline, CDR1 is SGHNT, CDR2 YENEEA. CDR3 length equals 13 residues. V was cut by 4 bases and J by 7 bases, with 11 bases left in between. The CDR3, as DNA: TGTGCCAGCAGCTCACAGGAGGATAATGAGCAGTTCTTC. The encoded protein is CASSSQEDNEQFF.

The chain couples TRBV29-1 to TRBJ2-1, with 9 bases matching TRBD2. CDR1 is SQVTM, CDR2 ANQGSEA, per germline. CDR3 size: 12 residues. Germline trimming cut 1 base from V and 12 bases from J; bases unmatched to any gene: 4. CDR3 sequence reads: CSVEGGRGGQFF. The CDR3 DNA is TGCAGCGTTGAAGGCGGGAGGGGGGGGCAGTTCTTC.

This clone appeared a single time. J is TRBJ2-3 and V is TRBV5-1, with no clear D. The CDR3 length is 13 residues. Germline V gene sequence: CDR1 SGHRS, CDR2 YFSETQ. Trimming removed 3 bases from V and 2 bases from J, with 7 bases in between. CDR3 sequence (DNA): TGCGCCAGCAGCTCACCGCCCACAGATACGCAGTATTTT. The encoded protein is CASSSPPTDTQYF.